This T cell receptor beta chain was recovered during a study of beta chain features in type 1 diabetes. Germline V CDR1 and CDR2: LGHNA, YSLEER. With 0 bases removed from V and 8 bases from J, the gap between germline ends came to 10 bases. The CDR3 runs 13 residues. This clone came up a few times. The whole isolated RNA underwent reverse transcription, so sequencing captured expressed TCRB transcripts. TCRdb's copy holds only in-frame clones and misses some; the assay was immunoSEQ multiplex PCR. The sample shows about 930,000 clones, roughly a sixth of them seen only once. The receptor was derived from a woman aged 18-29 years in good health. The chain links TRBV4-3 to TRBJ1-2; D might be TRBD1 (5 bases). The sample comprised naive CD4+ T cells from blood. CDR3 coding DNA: TGCGCCAGCAGCCAAGAAAGGGGATCCGGCTACACCTTC. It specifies CASSQERGSGYTF.